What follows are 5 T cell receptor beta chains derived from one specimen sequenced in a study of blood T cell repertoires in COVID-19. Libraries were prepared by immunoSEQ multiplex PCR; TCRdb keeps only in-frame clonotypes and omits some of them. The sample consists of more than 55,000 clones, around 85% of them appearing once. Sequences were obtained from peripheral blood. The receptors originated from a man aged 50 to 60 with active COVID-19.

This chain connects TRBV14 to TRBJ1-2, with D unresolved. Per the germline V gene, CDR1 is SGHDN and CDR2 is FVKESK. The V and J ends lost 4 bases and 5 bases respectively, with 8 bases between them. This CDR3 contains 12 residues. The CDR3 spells CASSPDLYGYTF. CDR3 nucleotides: TGTGCCAGCAGCCCCGACTTATATGGCTACACCTTC.

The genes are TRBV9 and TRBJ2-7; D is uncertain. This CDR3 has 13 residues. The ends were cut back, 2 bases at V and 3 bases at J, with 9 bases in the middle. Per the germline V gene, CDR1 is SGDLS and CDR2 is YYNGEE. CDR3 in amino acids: CASSVGSYYEQYF. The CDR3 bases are TGTGCCAGCAGCGTCGGGTCTTACTACGAGCAGTACTTC.

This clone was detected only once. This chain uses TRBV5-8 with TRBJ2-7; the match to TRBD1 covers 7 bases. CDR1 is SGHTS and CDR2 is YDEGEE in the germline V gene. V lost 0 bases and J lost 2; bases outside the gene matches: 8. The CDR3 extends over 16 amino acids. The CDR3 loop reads CASSLEGAAIAYEQYF. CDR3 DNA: TGTGCCAGCAGCTTGGAGGGGGCAGCCATAGCCTACGAGCAGTACTTC.

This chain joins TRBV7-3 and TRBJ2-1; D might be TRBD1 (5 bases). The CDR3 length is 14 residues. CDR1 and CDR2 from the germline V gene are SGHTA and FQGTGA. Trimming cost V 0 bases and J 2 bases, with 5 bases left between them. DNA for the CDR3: TGTGCCAGCAGCTTAACAGGGGCCTACAATGAGCAGTTCTTC. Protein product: CASSLTGAYNEQFF.

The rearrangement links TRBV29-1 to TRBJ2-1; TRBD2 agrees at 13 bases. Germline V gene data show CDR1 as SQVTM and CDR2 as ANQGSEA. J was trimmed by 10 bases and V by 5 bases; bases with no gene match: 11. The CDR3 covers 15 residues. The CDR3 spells CSVITGTSGIWEQFF. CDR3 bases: TGCAGCGTTATCACCGGGACTAGCGGGATATGGGAGCAGTTCTTC.